The clone carrying this TCR beta chain was recorded only once. TCRdb's copy holds only in-frame clones and misses some; the assay was immunoSEQ multiplex PCR. Of 65,000 to 70,000 clones listed, 88% were seen once; the top ten hold about 4.5%. This specimen comes from a study of technical replicates of blood from several donors. Germline V gene data show CDR1 as SGHAT and CDR2 as FQNNGV. This CDR3 has 12 amino acids. J was trimmed by 3 bases and V by 5 bases; bases with no gene match: 1. This receptor was taken from a human donor in good health. Some clones in this sample may be carry-over from other donors' samples. This chain uses TRBV11-2 with TRBJ2-7, with 7 bases matching TRBD2. Sequencing was done on a sample of PBMCs. CDR3 region: CASSPGGYEQYF. For the CDR3, the DNA is TGTGCCAGCAGCCCGGGGGGCTACGAGCAGTACTTC. The complete variable domain, with remaining parts taken from reference TRBV11-2 and TRBJ2-7, reads EAGVAQSPRYKIIEKRQSVAFWCNPISGHATLYWYQQILGQGPKLLIQFQNNGVVDDSQLPKDRFSAERLKGVDSTLKIQPAKLEDSAVYLCASSPGGYEQYFGPGTRLTVT.